The clone carrying this T cell receptor (beta chain) has just a few counts. Its specificity is unknown. This may come from a read error, since a much larger clone is one base off. Through a sample-barcoded 5' primer and a J-beta primer mix, a second PCR was run for roughly 7 to 12 cycles. Via MiXCR, TCRdb re-called the 5' RACE reads, giving one row per CDR3 protein. Of approximately 600,000 distinct CDR3 sequences detected, 58% appear once; the ten largest clones hold over 30%. This sample was taken from a study of blood T cells in healthy people across ages. Study context: The template switching approach captured approximately one barcoded beta molecule for every two T cells.

The CDR3 contains 14 residues. The V gene end was trimmed by 5 bases and the J gene end by 7 bases; junction bases not matched to a gene: 7. Germline V gene lookup returns CDR1 MNHNY and CDR2 SVGAGI (reference sequence). Regarding the study as a whole: It was held that the diversity estimates obtained from one million T cells were underestimates. In these data, TCR beta diversity tracked strongly with naive T cell percentage.

The study recruited healthy Caucasian donors from Russia who were aged about 6 to 90. The specimen was blood. The source is a man aged 60 to 75 in good health. The V gene is TRBV6-6, the J gene TRBJ2-1; 8 bases map to TRBD1. CDR3 residues: CASSAGQEGNEQFF. The CDR3 nucleotides read TGTGCCAGCAGTGCGGGACAGGAAGGGAATGAGCAGTTCTTC.